This is a list of T cell receptor beta chains from one sample in a study of blood T cell repertoires in COVID-19. TCRdb keeps only in-frame clones here, not all; method: immunoSEQ multiplex PCR. The sample lists about 90,000 clones; around 93% were seen once. Sequenced: peripheral blood. The receptors derive from a human donor with active COVID-19. The donor label of this sample is uncertain. Both conserved end residues are part of each CDR3. The D gene is left open where the match is weak. Size is stated for part of the rows, as once, few or many counts, or as a class when the clone is expanded.

clone size: NA; D gene: TRBD2; V gene: TRBV19; J gene: TRBJ2-1; CDR3 protein: CASSPRTGYTGTSGYNEQFF
clone size: NA; D gene: NA; V gene: TRBV29-1; J gene: TRBJ2-3; CDR3 protein: CSVRGGRVSDTQYF
clone size: NA; D gene: NA; V gene: TRBV10-3; J gene: TRBJ1-1; CDR3 protein: CAIQGLYTEAFF
clone size: once; D gene: NA; V gene: TRBV19; J gene: TRBJ1-3; CDR3 protein: CATENQPGTSYGNTIYF
clone size: NA; D gene: NA; V gene: TRBV7-8; J gene: TRBJ2-5; CDR3 protein: CASSLRQIQETQYF
clone size: NA; D gene: TRBD1; V gene: TRBV10-3; J gene: TRBJ2-5; CDR3 protein: CAISESGTGIQETQYF
clone size: NA; D gene: NA; V gene: TRBV7-6; J gene: TRBJ2-3; CDR3 protein: CASSLIANMDTQYF
clone size: NA; D gene: NA; V gene: TRBV7-3; J gene: TRBJ2-1; CDR3 protein: CASSLTAGRNEQFF
clone size: NA; D gene: NA; V gene: TRBV3-1/TRBV3-2; J gene: TRBJ2-2; CDR3 protein: CASSQDARRRNTGELFF
clone size: NA; D gene: NA; V gene: TRBV27; J gene: TRBJ2-7; CDR3 protein: CASRHLSREIPYEQYF
clone size: once; D gene: NA; V gene: TRBV28; J gene: TRBJ2-5; CDR3 protein: CASSPNPRLVVEETQYF
clone size: NA; D gene: NA; V gene: TRBV15; J gene: TRBJ2-7; CDR3 protein: CATSSGITYEQYF
clone size: once; D gene: NA; V gene: TRBV2; J gene: TRBJ1-3; CDR3 protein: CASRKQGTGNTIYF
clone size: NA; D gene: NA; V gene: TRBV4-3; J gene: TRBJ2-2; CDR3 protein: CASREQSLNTGELFF
clone size: NA; D gene: NA; V gene: TRBV2; J gene: TRBJ2-7; CDR3 protein: CASRNGWGPDDIDF
clone size: NA; D gene: NA; V gene: TRBV4-1; J gene: TRBJ1-2; CDR3 protein: CASSQDLGSAGYGYTF
clone size: NA; D gene: TRBD1; V gene: TRBV9; J gene: TRBJ1-5; CDR3 protein: CASSATGDTNQPQHF
clone size: NA; D gene: TRBD2; V gene: TRBV7-7; J gene: TRBJ2-5; CDR3 protein: CASSLGSPGLATETQYF
clone size: NA; D gene: TRBD1; V gene: TRBV4-2; J gene: TRBJ2-7; CDR3 protein: CASSAGTGGGEQYF
clone size: NA; D gene: NA; V gene: TRBV27; J gene: TRBJ2-1; CDR3 protein: CASRPPLSLSYNEQFF
clone size: once; D gene: TRBD2; V gene: TRBV5-1; J gene: TRBJ2-1; CDR3 protein: CASSLRGGLGTDEQFF
clone size: NA; D gene: TRBD2; V gene: TRBV7-9; J gene: TRBJ2-1; CDR3 protein: CASSPTTSGSRNEQFF
clone size: few; D gene: NA; V gene: TRBV19; J gene: TRBJ1-2; CDR3 protein: CASSTDSYYYGYTF
clone size: NA; D gene: NA; V gene: TRBV10-1; J gene: TRBJ2-7; CDR3 protein: CASSPSAGTTHSLHPDEQYF
clone size: NA; D gene: NA; V gene: TRBV6-1; J gene: TRBJ1-4; CDR3 protein: CASSEDDRLSTNEKLFF
clone size: NA; D gene: NA; V gene: TRBV4-2; J gene: TRBJ2-3; CDR3 protein: CASSPPEDTQYF
clone size: NA; D gene: TRBD1; V gene: TRBV5-1; J gene: TRBJ1-2; CDR3 protein: CASSLAGTGGGYTF
clone size: NA; D gene: TRBD1; V gene: TRBV3-1/TRBV3-2; J gene: TRBJ2-1; CDR3 protein: CASSQVDRGEQFF
clone size: NA; D gene: NA; V gene: TRBV28; J gene: TRBJ2-3; CDR3 protein: CASSPGQYTDTQYF
clone size: NA; D gene: TRBD2; V gene: TRBV15; J gene: TRBJ2-7; CDR3 protein: CATSLPSGDYYEQYF
clone size: NA; D gene: TRBD1; V gene: TRBV5-4; J gene: TRBJ2-3; CDR3 protein: CASSGDRRSTDTQYF
clone size: NA; D gene: NA; V gene: TRBV6-2/TRBV6-3; J gene: TRBJ1-5; CDR3 protein: CASSLTNQPQHF
clone size: NA; D gene: NA; V gene: TRBV9; J gene: TRBJ1-5; CDR3 protein: CASSPGGGMSNQPQHF
clone size: NA; D gene: NA; V gene: TRBV6-1; J gene: TRBJ2-5; CDR3 protein: CASSEQPGQETQYF
clone size: NA; D gene: NA; V gene: TRBV29-1; J gene: TRBJ1-1; CDR3 protein: CSAEREWGGEAFF
clone size: once; D gene: NA; V gene: TRBV5-1; J gene: TRBJ2-5; CDR3 protein: CASAGGGALETQYF
clone size: NA; D gene: TRBD1; V gene: TRBV5-1; J gene: TRBJ1-3; CDR3 protein: CASSWDSGNTIYF
clone size: NA; D gene: TRBD1; V gene: TRBV28; J gene: TRBJ2-5; CDR3 protein: CASTPYRDRGWETQYF
clone size: NA; D gene: TRBD1; V gene: TRBV2; J gene: TRBJ2-2; CDR3 protein: CASSWTGNSATGELFF
clone size: NA; D gene: TRBD2; V gene: TRBV5-1; J gene: TRBJ2-3; CDR3 protein: CASRDSGAYTDTQYF
clone size: once; D gene: NA; V gene: TRBV7-6; J gene: TRBJ1-2; CDR3 protein: CASSPRGGYGYTF
clone size: NA; D gene: TRBD1; V gene: TRBV27; J gene: TRBJ2-1; CDR3 protein: CASRQGRYNEQFF
clone size: NA; D gene: TRBD2; V gene: TRBV19; J gene: TRBJ2-7; CDR3 protein: CASSPTLGLAEGYEQYF
clone size: few; D gene: TRBD1; V gene: TRBV12-5; J gene: TRBJ2-5; CDR3 protein: CASGLARTGQETQYF